Listed below are T cell receptor beta chains from one sample, sequenced in a study of T-cell memory formation after mild COVID-19. TCRdb independently ran MiXCR on the 5' RACE reads; one entry per CDR3 protein. The table records more than 150,000 distinct CDR3 sequences, roughly 11% of them present only once. Source material: PBMCs or a T cell subset sorted from them (not recorded which). The source is a man aged 18 to 29 who had mild COVID-19 (a few samples of this study predate the infection). Cell type and time point are not known. The CDR3 runs from the conserved cysteine through the conserved F or W. D genes are given only for firm matches. Some rows have no size entry. The others give once, few or many, or a class for an expanded clone.

TRBD2	-	TRBJ2-1	TRBV30	TGTGCCTGGGAAGGACTAGCGGGGGGGCCCCAGTTCTTC	CAWEGLAGGPQFF
TRBD2	-	TRBJ2-5	TRBV7-2	TGTGCCAGCAGCTTAGCCCCCCTTGGAGCGGGGGGCGGGGGGACCCAGTACTTC	CASSLAPLGAGGGGTQYF
TRBD2	-	TRBJ2-7	TRBV7-2	TGTGCCAGCAGCTCCTTAGCGGGGGGCCGGTACGAGCAGTACTTC	CASSSLAGGRYEQYF
TRBD2	few	TRBJ2-3	TRBV20-1	TGCAGTGCTAGAGGGACTAGCAGCACAGATACGCAGTATTTT	CSARGTSSTDTQYF
-	many	TRBJ1-1	TRBV7-2	TGTGCCAGCAGCTTAGGTACAGGGTATGAAGCTTTCTTT	CASSLGTGYEAFF
-	many	TRBJ2-1	TRBV9	TGTGCCAGCAGCGTAGGGTGGAGGGATGAGCAGTTCTTC	CASSVGWRDEQFF
-	many	TRBJ1-2	TRBV2	TGTGCCAGCAGTGCGGAGAGGGCGGCGGGCTACACCTTC	CASSAERAAGYTF
-	-	TRBJ2-7	TRBV7-6	TGTGCCAGCAGCTTAGATTTCGGGCTGTACTACGAGCAGTACTTC	CASSLDFGLYYEQYF
-	-	TRBJ1-5	TRBV2	TGTGCCAGCAGTGCGGACAGCTTAAATCAGCCCCAGCATTTT	CASSADSLNQPQHF
-	-	TRBJ2-5	TRBV5-1	TGCGCCAGCAGCTTGGAGTCAGGGGACGGAGGGACCCAGTACTTC	CASSLESGDGGTQYF
TRBD2	-	TRBJ2-2	TRBV5-4	TGTGCCAGCAGTTATAGCGGGAGCGTCACCGGGGAGCTGTTTTTT	CASSYSGSVTGELFF
TRBD2	many	TRBJ2-3	TRBV7-2	TGTGCCAGCAGCTTACGTTCGGGTAGCGGGGGGTTTATAGATACGCAGTATTTT	CASSLRSGSGGFIDTQYF
-	-	TRBJ1-5	TRBV2	TGTGCCAGCAGTGATGACGCTCAGCCCCAGCATTTT	CASSDDAQPQHF
-	few	TRBJ2-3	TRBV6-2/TRBV6-3	TGTGCCAGCAGTCATGGGAGGAGCACGCAGTATTTT	CASSHGRSTQYF
TRBD2	many	TRBJ2-3	TRBV7-6	TGTGCCAGCAGCTTAAGACTAGCGGGGAGCACAGATACGCAGTATTTT	CASSLRLAGSTDTQYF
TRBD1	few	TRBJ1-2	TRBV7-2	TGTGCCAGCAGCCCGAGGGGACAGGGGAATTCAAATGGCTACACCTTC	CASSPRGQGNSNGYTF
-	-	TRBJ2-7	TRBV20-1	TGCAGTGCCCCGGACAGCTCCTACGAGCAGTACTTC	CSAPDSSYEQYF
-	few	TRBJ2-7	TRBV5-1	TGCGCCAGCAAAGGACAGTCTCGCTACGAGCAGTACTTC	CASKGQSRYEQYF
-	-	TRBJ1-1	TRBV6-5	TGTGCCAGCAGTTACTCTCCCGGAGGGTGGAACACTGAAGCTTTCTTT	CASSYSPGGWNTEAFF
TRBD1	-	TRBJ1-2	TRBV2	TGTGCCAGCAGTGGGCAGGGGGAGCATGGCTACACCTTC	CASSGQGEHGYTF
-	many	TRBJ2-7	TRBV6-2/TRBV6-3	TGTGCCAGCCGCGGGCAGGGTGTTGCCGAGCAGTACTTC	CASRGQGVAEQYF
TRBD2	few	TRBJ2-5	TRBV20-1	TGCAGTGCTCCGCGGGGGACCTCCGGCGAGACCCAGTACTTC	CSAPRGTSGETQYF
-	-	TRBJ2-5	TRBV12-3/TRBV12-4	TGTGCCAGCGGGGGGGGCGAAGAGACCCAGTACTTC	CASGGGEETQYF